This T cell receptor (beta chain) was recovered during a study of prognosis after radiotherapy for stage I lung cancer. At least ten counts were recorded for this clonotype. TCR beta CDR3 was amplified from genomic DNA by two-round multiplex PCR. The first PCR round targeted every TRBV and TRBJ gene with specific primers. TCRdb used MiXCR to reprocess the multiplex PCR reads, holding one entry per CDR3 protein. The sample contains over 15,000 distinct CDR3 sequences, roughly 31% of which appear only once. Germline lookup yields CDR1 KGHSH and CDR2 LQKENI. The V gene end was trimmed by 3 bases and the J gene end by 10 bases; junction bases not matched to a gene: 7. The CDR3 is made up of 15 amino acids.

The sequence was obtained from a donor older than 45 with non-small cell lung cancer. This sequence joins TRBV18 and TRBJ2-1; 12 nucleotides line up with TRBD2. Sample: PBMCs, taken before or after stereotactic body radiation therapy (not recorded which). This chain's CDR3 is CASSPLAGGMSEQFF. The CDR3 nucleotides read TGTGCCAGCTCACCGCTAGCGGGGGGGATGAGCGAGCAGTTCTTC.